This T cell receptor beta chain was retrieved from a study of OX40 agonist ivuxolimab in advanced cancers. Study overall: There were three patients with partial responses, one having hepatocellular carcinoma and two cutaneous melanoma.

With V trimmed by 4 bases and J by 5 bases, 0 bases remained unmatched. Germline CDR1 MGHRA, CDR2 YSYEKL. The CDR3 has 13 amino acids. Clones were read by immunoSEQ multiplex PCR, and TCRdb kept only the in-frame ones, dropping some. The sample contains more than 50,000 clones, roughly 83% of which appear only once. The source is an adult with an advanced solid tumor such as melanoma, head and neck, liver or kidney cancer. Sequences were derived from CD4+ or CD8+ T cells sorted from blood, sampled in a trial of the OX40 agonist ivuxolimab. The V gene is TRBV4-1, the J gene TRBJ2-5, with 11 bases lining up with TRBD2. The CDR3 reads CASSRLAGETQYF. CDR3 nucleotides: TGCGCCAGCAGCCGACTAGCGGGGGAGACCCAGTACTTC.